Listed below are T cell receptor beta chains from one sample, sequenced in a study of blood T cell repertoires in COVID-19. Assay: immunoSEQ multiplex PCR; the TCRdb copy retains only in-frame clones and omits some. The sample has some 110,000 clones, around 83% seen once. What was sequenced was PBMCs or T cells enriched from blood (not recorded which). All receptors come from a woman aged 30 to 39 who had recovered from COVID-19. The CDR3 runs from the conserved cysteine through the conserved F or W. A D gene is named only where the DNA matches it firmly. Clone size, where shown, is once, few, many, or a class for clones that have expanded.

>TRBJ2-2|TRBV7-6|.|.
CASSLGYRALHTGELFF
TGTGCCAGCAGCTTAGGTTACAGGGCATTGCACACCGGGGAGCTGTTTTTT
>TRBJ2-7|TRBV11-3|TRBD1|.
CASSPGQGSYEQYF
TGTGCCAGCAGCCCGGGACAGGGCTCCTACGAGCAGTACTTC
>TRBJ1-5|TRBV7-2|.|.
CASSPQGHSNQPQHF
TGTGCCAGCAGCCCGCAGGGACATAGCAATCAGCCCCAGCATTTT
>TRBJ1-2|TRBV6-2/TRBV6-3|.|once
CASSYSGTQIYGYTF
TGTGCCAGCAGTTATTCCGGGACACAGATCTATGGCTACACCTTC
>TRBJ2-3|TRBV5-1|TRBD1|once
CASSLRTGADTQYF
TGCGCCAGCAGCCTTCGGACAGGGGCAGATACGCAGTATTTT
>TRBJ2-7|TRBV5-6|TRBD1|.
CASSSGQPYEQYF
TGTGCCAGCAGCTCGGGACAGCCATACGAGCAGTACTTC
>TRBJ1-1|TRBV9|.|.
CASSVALTGEAFF
TGTGCCAGCAGCGTAGCTTTGACAGGTGAAGCTTTCTTT
>TRBJ2-2|TRBV2|TRBD2|.
CASSVGTSGSRPGELFF
TGTGCCAGCAGTGTGGGGACTAGCGGGAGTAGACCCGGGGAGCTGTTTTTT
>TRBJ2-2|TRBV18|TRBD2|.
CASSSRGLALTGELFF
TGTGCCAGCTCAAGTCGGGGACTAGCACTGACCGGGGAGCTGTTTTTT
>TRBJ1-5|TRBV6-1|.|.
CASSDRKGVNNQPQHF
TGTGCCAGCAGTGACAGGAAAGGGGTAAACAATCAGCCCCAGCATTTT
>TRBJ1-2|TRBV28|.|.
CASTPGTFPYGYTF
TGTGCCAGCACCCCAGGAACATTCCCCTATGGCTACACCTTC
>TRBJ2-2|TRBV7-8|TRBD2|.
CASRLGLAGGAGELFF
TGTGCCAGCAGATTAGGACTAGCGGGAGGGGCCGGGGAGCTGTTTTTT
>TRBJ2-5|TRBV28|.|.
CASRRQLKEIETQYF
TGTGCCAGCAGACGCCAGTTAAAGGAGATAGAGACCCAGTACTTC
>TRBJ1-2|TRBV6-6|TRBD1|.
CASSPRGQGHGYTF
TGTGCCAGCAGCCCCAGGGGGCAGGGACATGGCTACACCTTC
>TRBJ1-3|TRBV2|.|.
CASSAEEGLRGNTIYF
TGTGCCAGCAGTGCCGAAGAGGGCTTACGTGGAAACACCATATATTTT
>TRBJ2-3|TRBV7-6|TRBD2|.
CASSLGPLAGGDTQYF
TGTGCCAGCAGCTTAGGGCCCCTAGCGGGAGGGGATACGCAGTATTTT
>TRBJ2-1|TRBV4-2|TRBD2|.
CASSQFPGLAGDEQFF
TGTGCCAGCAGCCAGTTCCCGGGACTAGCGGGGGATGAGCAGTTCTTC
>TRBJ1-2|TRBV24-1|TRBD1|.
CATSDSLTGMNGYTF
TGTGCCACCAGTGATTCTCTGACAGGGATGAATGGCTACACCTTC
>TRBJ2-7|TRBV10-3|.|.
CAISGTTYEQYF
TGTGCCATCAGTGGGACAACCTACGAGCAGTACTTC
>TRBJ1-2|TRBV7-2|TRBD1|.
CASSPRTGGNYGYTF
TGTGCCAGCAGCCCGAGGACAGGGGGTAACTATGGCTACACCTTC
>TRBJ2-7|TRBV7-8|.|few
CASSLVSGREVYEQYF
TGTGCCAGCAGCTTAGTTTCTGGCAGGGAGGTCTACGAGCAGTACTTC
>TRBJ2-1|TRBV7-2|TRBD2|.
CASSLGLDYEQFF
TGTGCCAGCAGCTTGGGACTAGACTATGAGCAGTTCTTC
>TRBJ2-6|TRBV4-1|.|.
CASSPHRVHRDTPSGANVLTF
TGCGCCAGCAGCCCCCACAGGGTTCATCGGGACACCCCTTCTGGGGCCAACGTCCTGACTTTC
>TRBJ1-2|TRBV28|TRBD1|.
CASSPMGQAGGYGYTF
TGTGCCAGCAGTCCAATGGGACAGGCGGGAGGGTATGGCTACACCTTC
>TRBJ2-3|TRBV7-2|.|once
CASSLAEGAFAPDTQYF
TGTGCCAGCAGCTTGGCGGAGGGGGCTTTCGCACCAGATACGCAGTATTTT
>TRBJ1-2|TRBV3-1/TRBV3-2|.|.
CASSRGETGSYGYTF
TGTGCCAGCAGCCGAGGCGAAACAGGGTCCTATGGCTACACCTTC